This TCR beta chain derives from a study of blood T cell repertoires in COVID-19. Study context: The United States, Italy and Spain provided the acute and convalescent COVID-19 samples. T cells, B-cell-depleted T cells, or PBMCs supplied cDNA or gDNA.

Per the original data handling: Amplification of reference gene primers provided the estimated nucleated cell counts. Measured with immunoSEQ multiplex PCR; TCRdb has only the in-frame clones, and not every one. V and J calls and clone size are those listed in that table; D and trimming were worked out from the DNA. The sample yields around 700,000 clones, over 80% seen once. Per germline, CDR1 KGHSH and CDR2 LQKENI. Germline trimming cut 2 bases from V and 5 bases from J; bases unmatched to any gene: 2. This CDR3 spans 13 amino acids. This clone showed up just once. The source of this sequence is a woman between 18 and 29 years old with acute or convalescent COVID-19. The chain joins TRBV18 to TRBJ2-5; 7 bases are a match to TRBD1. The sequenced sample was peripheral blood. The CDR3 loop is CASSPGTEETQYF. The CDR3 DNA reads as TGTGCCAGCTCACCAGGGACAGAGGAGACCCAGTACTTC.